This T cell receptor (beta chain) is drawn from a study of CD8 T cells in ankylosing spondylitis. This clonotype was seen a handful of times. Its antigen is currently unknown. Findings and caveats of the study: Researchers reportedly found disease-linked clones significantly enriched in matched ankylosing spondylitis synovial fluid.

Quantitative molecular-barcoded 5'-RACE generated the TCR beta libraries. From the 5' RACE reads, TCRdb called clonotypes with MiXCR, one entry per CDR3 protein. The sample has about 250,000 distinct CDR3 sequences, roughly 18% seen once. The CDR3 extends over 20 amino acids. The ends lost 0 bases at V and 2 bases at J; junction bases unmatched: 8. Looked up from germline, CDR1 is LGHNA and CDR2 is YSLEER. The receptor comes from a male donor with ankylosing spondylitis or in good health (not recorded which). Sequences were obtained from blood, either unsorted or a sorted T cell fraction (not recorded which). V gene TRBV4-3 combines with J gene TRBJ2-2; TRBD2 agrees at 14 bases. CDR3: CASSQDWGLAGVTNTGELFF. DNA for the CDR3: TGCGCCAGCAGCCAAGATTGGGGACTAGCGGGAGTTACCAACACCGGGGAGCTGTTTTTT.